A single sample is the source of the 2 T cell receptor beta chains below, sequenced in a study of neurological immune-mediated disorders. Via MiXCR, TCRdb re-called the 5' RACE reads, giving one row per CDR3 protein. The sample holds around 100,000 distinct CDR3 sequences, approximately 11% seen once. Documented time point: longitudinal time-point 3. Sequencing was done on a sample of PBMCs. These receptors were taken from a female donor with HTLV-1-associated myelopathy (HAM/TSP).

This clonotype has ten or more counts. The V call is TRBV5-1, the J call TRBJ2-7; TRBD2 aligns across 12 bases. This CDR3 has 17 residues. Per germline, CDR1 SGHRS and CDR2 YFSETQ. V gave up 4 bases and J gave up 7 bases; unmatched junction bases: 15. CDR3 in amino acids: CASSAQTSGGGLFEQYF. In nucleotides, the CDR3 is TGCGCCAGCAGCGCCCAGACTAGCGGGGGCGGTTTATTTGAGCAGTACTTC.

The chain's CDR3 is CASRAGLAGRYNEQFF. In DNA, the CDR3 is TGTGCCAGCAGGGCGGGACTAGCGGGGCGCTACAATGAGCAGTTCTTC. The rearrangement joins TRBV6-1 to TRBJ2-1; TRBD2 matches at 13 bases. The CDR3 contains 16 residues. J gave up 3 bases and V 6 bases, and 5 bases lay outside the gene matches. Germline loops: CDR1 MNHNS, CDR2 SASEGT.